The clone carrying this T cell receptor beta chain showed up just once. These data are taken from a study of blood T cell repertoires in COVID-19. Sequencing was performed with immunoSEQ multiplex PCR; in TCRdb, only in-frame clones are kept and a portion is missing. The sample holds approximately 70,000 clones, 82% seen once. Germline loops: CDR1 LNHDA, CDR2 SQIVND (reference sequence). The CDR3 is made up of 13 amino acids. The V and J ends lost 8 bases and 1 base, in that order; junction bases with no gene match: 4. This TCR was sampled from a human donor in a cohort sampled during active COVID-19. Sequenced: peripheral blood. The gene calls are TRBV19 and TRBJ2-7; 8 bases agree with TRBD2. The CDR3 sequence is CASAREGSYEQYF. CDR3 nucleotide sequence: TGTGCCAGTGCACGGGAGGGGTCCTACGAGCAGTACTTC.